This T cell receptor (beta chain) comes out of a study of CD8 T cells in Susac syndrome. Germline V lookup: CDR1 SQVTM, CDR2 ANQGSEA. This CDR3 has 13 residues. V was pared by 6 bases and J by 4 bases, with 6 bases of the junction left unmatched. When the RNA was reverse transcribed, random hexamers were used with an input of roughly 0.5 to 1 ug. TCRdb independently ran MiXCR on the immunoSEQ multiplex PCR reads; one entry per CDR3 protein. The table records about 210,000 distinct CDR3 sequences, around 95% of them present only once. The sequence derives from a human donor with multiple sclerosis. The sample comprised CD4+ T cells from PBMCs. The V and J genes are TRBV29-1 and TRBJ2-5; 9 bases line up with TRBD1. CDR3 residues: CSVTGGNLETQYF. The CDR3 nucleotides read TGCAGCGTGACAGGGGGAAATTTAGAGACCCAGTACTTC.